This TCR beta chain was obtained from a study of shared clonotypes between healthy human individuals. Deletions cut 3 bases from V and 0 bases from J, with 12 bases between. The CDR3 runs to 16 residues. Germline V gene lookup returns CDR1 SEHNR and CDR2 FQNEAQ (reference sequence). Several immunoSEQ plates received, in even portions, the genomic DNA of each subset. Clones were read by immunoSEQ multiplex PCR, and TCRdb kept only the in-frame ones, dropping some. This sample yields 2.5 million or so clones, of which 90% to 95% are seen a single time; about 0.13% belongs to the top ten. The donors were adults (healthy and HIV-negative) with no recent acute infections or vaccinations.

The specimen was naive CD4+ T cells sorted from blood. The subset: CD45RA+ positively selected. The rearrangement links TRBV7-9 to TRBJ2-1; D is perhaps TRBD2 (6 bases). The TCR was taken from a man aged 18-30 years in good health. The chain's CDR3 is CASSFWRDSSYNEQFF. CDR3 DNA: TGTGCCAGCAGCTTCTGGCGGGATAGCTCCTACAATGAGCAGTTCTTC. Using reference TRBV7-9 and TRBJ2-1 for the parts outside the CDR3, the full variable domain is DTGVSQNPRHKITKRGQNVTFRCDPISEHNRLYWYRQTLGQGPEFLTYFQNEAQLEKSRLLSDRFSAERPKGSFSTLEIQRTEQGDSAMYLCASSFWRDSSYNEQFFGPGTRLTVL.